This is a list of T cell receptor beta chains from one sample in a study of T cells in Graves' hyperthyroidism and ophthalmopathy. TCRdb reanalysed the multiplex PCR reads using MiXCR and keeps one entry per CDR3 protein. The sample has around 36,000 distinct CDR3 sequences; around 53% are singletons. Sequencing was done on a sample of blood. These TCRs come from a man aged 35 to 55 with Graves' ophthalmopathy. Both conserved end residues are part of each CDR3. The order of the fields is J gene, V gene, D gene, clone size, CDR3 DNA, CDR3 protein. A D gene is named only where the DNA matches it firmly. Clone size is shown for a subset of rows, as once, few, many or a class of expanded clone.

>TRBJ1-1|TRBV4-1|.|many
TGCGCCAGCAGCCAAGAGGGGTGGGCTAATGAAGCTTTCTTT
CASSQEGWANEAFF
>TRBJ1-6|TRBV25-1|.|.
TGTGCCAGCAGTGAGGGCCCCTATAGCTCCTATAATTCACCCCTCCACTTT
CASSEGPYSSYNSPLHF
>TRBJ2-3|TRBV7-2|TRBD2|.
TGTGCCAGCAGCCCGACTAGCGAGCGTGCTGAGCAGTATTTT
CASSPTSERAEQYF
>TRBJ1-5|TRBV10-1|.|.
TGCGCCAGCAGCCGGGACTCTCACACACATACGCAGCATTTT
CASSRDSHTHTQHF
>TRBJ1-5|TRBV5-5|.|many
TGTGCCAGCAGTCTTCAATGGGGTGGCAATCAGCCCCAGCATTTT
CASSLQWGGNQPQHF
>TRBJ1-2|TRBV30|TRBD1|many
TGTGCCTGGAGTGTAAGACAGGGGACTCGCTACACCTTC
CAWSVRQGTRYTF
>TRBJ2-3|TRBV12-3/TRBV12-4|.|many
TGTGCCAGCAGCTCTACAGGGATGGGCACAGATACGCAGTATTTT
CASSSTGMGTDTQYF
>TRBJ1-6|TRBV27|.|many
TGTGCCAGCAGTCCCCGACAGAATTCACCCCTCCACTTT
CASSPRQNSPLHF
>TRBJ1-5|TRBV5-5|.|.
TGTGCCAGCAGCGCTGTTCCTCTAGGTCAGCCCCAGCATTTT
CASSAVPLGQPQHF
>TRBJ2-1|TRBV7-2|.|.
TGCGCCAGCAATTCAGCGGGCCTCAATGAGCAGCTCTTC
CASNSAGLNEQLF
>TRBJ1-6|TRBV2|TRBD1|medium-sized
TGTGCCAGCAAGCAAAGGACAGGGGCGAATTCACCCCTCCACTTT
CASKQRTGANSPLHF
>TRBJ2-7|TRBV7-3|TRBD2|.
TGTGCCAGCAGCTTATGGGCCGGGAGGACCTACGAGCAGTACTTC
CASSLWAGRTYEQYF
>TRBJ2-1|TRBV7-6|.|once
TGTGCCAGCAGCCCTTTCTCACGGGAGAAGTCTAATGAGCAGTTCTTC
CASSPFSREKSNEQFF
>TRBJ2-5|TRBV9|.|.
TGTGCCAGCAGCCCGAGGACTGGAGAAGAGACCCAGTACTTC
CASSPRTGEETQYF
>TRBJ2-5|TRBV5-1|TRBD1|many
TGCGCCAGCCGGACAGGGATAGAGACCCAGTACTTC
CASRTGIETQYF
>TRBJ2-1|TRBV7-8|TRBD2|medium-sized
TGTGCCAGCAGCTTAGCGCCTAGCGGGAGAGTCAATGAGCAGTTCTTC
CASSLAPSGRVNEQFF
>TRBJ2-1|TRBV6-5|.|many
TGTGCCAGCAGTTACACCCCGGTAGTGTTCGATGAGCAGTTCTTC
CASSYTPVVFDEQFF
>TRBJ2-3|TRBV15|TRBD2|.
TGTGCCACCAGCAATCCCAGCGGGGCAGATACGCAGTATTTT
CATSNPSGADTQYF
>TRBJ1-3|TRBV6-5|.|many
TGTGCCAGCAGTTACTCGAGTGGTGGAAACACCATATATTTT
CASSYSSGGNTIYF
>TRBJ2-7|TRBV2|TRBD2|few
TGTGCCAGCAGTCTTTCTAGCGGGAGTATGAACGAGCAGTACTTC
CASSLSSGSMNEQYF
>TRBJ1-6|TRBV20-1|TRBD1|.
TGCAGTGCAGATACAGGGGGATCCTATAATTCACCCCTCCACTTT
CSADTGGSYNSPLHF
>TRBJ2-1|TRBV25-1|.|.
TGTGCCAGCTGTATGTTGCGGGGAGACTATAATGAGCAGTTCTTC
CASCMLRGDYNEQFF
>TRBJ2-5|TRBV20-1|TRBD2|.
TGCAGTGCTAGAGCGCCCGGACTAGAAGAGACCCAGTACTTC
CSARAPGLEETQYF